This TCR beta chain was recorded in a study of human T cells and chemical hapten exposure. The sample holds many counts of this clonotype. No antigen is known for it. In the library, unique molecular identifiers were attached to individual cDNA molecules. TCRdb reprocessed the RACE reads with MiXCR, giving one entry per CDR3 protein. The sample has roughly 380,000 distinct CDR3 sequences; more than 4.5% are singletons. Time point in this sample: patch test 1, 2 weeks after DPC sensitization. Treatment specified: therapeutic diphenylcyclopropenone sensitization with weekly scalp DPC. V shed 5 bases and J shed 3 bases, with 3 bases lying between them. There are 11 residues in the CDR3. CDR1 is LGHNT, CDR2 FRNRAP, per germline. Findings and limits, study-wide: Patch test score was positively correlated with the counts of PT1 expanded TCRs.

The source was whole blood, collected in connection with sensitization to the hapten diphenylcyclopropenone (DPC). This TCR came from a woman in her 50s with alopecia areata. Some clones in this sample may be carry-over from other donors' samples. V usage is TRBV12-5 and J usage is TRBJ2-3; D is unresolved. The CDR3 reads CASGLTDTQYF. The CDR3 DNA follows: TGTGCTAGTGGTCTTACAGATACGCAGTATTTT.